One sample yielded the 18 T cell receptor beta chains listed below, sequenced in a study of identical twins. TCRdb called the 5' RACE reads again in MiXCR, with one record for every CDR3 protein. Of 430,000 or so distinct CDR3 sequences detected, roughly a quarter appear once; the ten largest clones hold about 2.9%. These data were likewise used in another study, on T cells expressing NK-cell markers.

The specimen sequenced was CD4+ T cells sorted from blood. These receptors came from a woman between 18 and 30 years old in good health.

In its sample, this clonotype was seen a few times. The chain has TRBV20-1 and TRBJ2-4; no definite D call. The V gene's germline CDR1 is DFQATT and CDR2 SNEGSKA (reference sequence). Deletions cut 0 bases from V and 0 bases from J, with 6 bases between. The CDR3 covers 14 residues. For the CDR3, the DNA is TGCAGTGCTAGAGAGGTTTTAGCCAAAAACATTCAGTACTTC. It codes for CSAREVLAKNIQYF.

This clonotype has a handful of counts. The chain uses TRBV11-2 and TRBJ2-2; no reliable D call. Germline CDR1 SGHAT, CDR2 FQNNGV. The CDR3 is made up of 15 amino acids. Trimming stripped 5 bases from V and 0 bases from J, with 10 bases between. As DNA, the CDR3 is TGTGCCAGCAGCCGCGGACGGACGAACACCGGGGAGCTGTTTTTT. Encoded protein: CASSRGRTNTGELFF.

The chain has TRBV20-1 and TRBJ2-1, with 8 nucleotides matching TRBD2. V lost 3 bases and J lost 4; bases outside the gene matches: 5. Germline values: CDR1 DFQATT, CDR2 SNEGSKA (reference sequence). This CDR3 is 14 amino acids long. Written as DNA, the CDR3 is TGCAGTGCTAGTACGGGAGGGGGTTACAATGAGCAGTTCTTC. It is translated as CSASTGGGYNEQFF.

The chain recombines TRBV5-1 with TRBJ2-7, with D perhaps matching TRBD1 or TRBD2 (5 bases each). V was clipped by 3 bases and J by 2 bases, with 12 bases between them. CDR3 size: 14 residues. Looked up from germline, CDR1 is SGHRS and CDR2 is YFSETQ. This CDR3 is CASSWTGTAYEQYF. The CDR3 DNA reads as TGCGCCAGCAGCTGGACCGGGACGGCCTACGAGCAGTACTTC.

The chain combines TRBV20-1 with TRBJ1-5, with a weak D call TRBD1 (6 bases). The CDR3 consists of 13 residues. V dropped 6 bases and J dropped 0 bases, with 9 bases sitting between them. The germline CDR1 and CDR2 sequences are DFQATT and SNEGSKA (reference sequence). CDR3 in DNA: TGCAGTGCCAGGGACAATAGCAATCAGCCCCAGCATTTT. The encoded protein is CSARDNSNQPQHF.

In this sample, this clonotype turned up a few times. The chain joins TRBV29-1 to TRBJ2-1; no clear D. The V end was cut by 6 bases, the J end by 10 bases, with 10 bases between. The CDR3 runs to 10 residues. Germline CDR1 SQVTM, CDR2 ANQGSEA. This CDR3 reads CSVLLGEQFF. Written as DNA, the CDR3 is TGCAGCGTCCTCCTAGGGGAGCAGTTCTTC.

The chain is built from TRBV4-3 and TRBJ2-7; D may be TRBD2 (6 bases). Trimming removed 1 base at V and 3 bases at J, with 13 bases between. CDR1 is LGHNA, CDR2 YSLEER, per germline. The CDR3 sequence is 15 residues long. In nucleotides, the CDR3 is TGCGCCAGCAGCCAAGTAGCCGGGAGCGGCTACGAGCAGTACTTC. Protein product: CASSQVAGSGYEQYF.

The chain carries TRBV19 and TRBJ2-5; D is perhaps TRBD1 or TRBD2 (5 bases each). From germline, CDR1 is LNHDA and CDR2 SQIVND (reference sequence). V shed 7 bases and J shed 5 bases, with 14 bases lying between them. The CDR3 spans 13 residues. In DNA, the CDR3 is TGTGCCAGTAAGGGGTCGGGGTGGGAGACCCAGTACTTC. Encoded protein: CASKGSGWETQYF. The full variable domain, in which reference TRBV19 and TRBJ2-5 provide the parts outside the CDR3, is DGGITQSPKYLFRKEGQNVTLSCEQNLNHDAMYWYRQDPGQGLRLIYYSQIVNDFQKGDIAEGYSVSREKKESFPLTVTSAQKNPTAFYLCASKGSGWETQYFGPGTRLLVL.

The rearrangement uses TRBV30 and TRBJ2-7, with D hard to call. This CDR3 comprises 13 residues. Germline V gene lookup returns CDR1 GTSNPN and CDR2 SVGIG (reference sequence). The V end was cut by 3 bases, the J end by 9 bases, with 18 bases between. The CDR3, as DNA: TGTGCCTGGAGCTCGGCGAACGGCGGCACGCAGTACTTC. Its translation is CAWSSANGGTQYF.

This chain links TRBV20-1 with TRBJ2-2, with 12 bases aligning to TRBD2. This CDR3 has 15 amino acids. Unmatched junction bases numbered 7, after V lost 1 base and J lost 10 bases. Germline V CDR1 and CDR2: DFQATT, SNEGSKA (reference sequence). The CDR3 DNA is TGCAGTGCTAGAGGCACTAGCGGGGGGTTAGTGGAGCTGTTTTTT. It translates to CSARGTSGGLVELFF.

This clonotype occurred a few times. V usage is TRBV20-1 and J usage is TRBJ1-1, with D unresolved. The germline V gene has CDR1 DFQATT and CDR2 SNEGSKA (reference sequence). V was pared by 5 bases and J by 1 base, with 11 bases between. The CDR3 consists of 13 residues. The CDR3 sequence is CSAYSKKNTEAFF. As DNA, the CDR3 is TGCAGTGCTTACTCGAAAAAGAACACTGAAGCTTTCTTT.

This clonotype has at least ten counts. The chain links TRBV12-3 or TRBV12-4 to TRBJ2-1; no definite D call. Trimming cost V 7 bases and J 15 bases, with 16 bases left between them. The CDR3 loop spans 11 amino acids. CDR3 bases: TGTGCCAGCACCCAGACCCATCATCCGTTCTTC. This translates into CASTQTHHPFF.

J is TRBJ2-1 and V is TRBV29-1; perhaps D is TRBD1 or TRBD2 (6 bases each). Germline lookup yields CDR1 SQVTM and CDR2 ANQGSEA. V shed 6 bases and J shed 9 bases, with 24 bases lying between them. The CDR3 sequence is 15 residues long. CDR3 bases: TGCAGCGTGTGTGATACGGGGGCCGGGGCTGGTGAGCAGTTCTTC. Protein product: CSVCDTGAGAGEQFF.

The chain is built from TRBV20-1 and TRBJ2-1; TRBD2 aligns across 13 bases. Germline CDR1 and CDR2: DFQATT and SNEGSKA (reference sequence). The CDR3 extends over 16 amino acids. J gave up 9 bases and V 0 bases, and 8 bases lay outside the gene matches. CDR3: CSARDFVTSGRIEQFF. For the CDR3, the DNA is TGCAGTGCTAGAGACTTCGTGACTAGCGGGAGGATTGAGCAGTTCTTC.

This clonotype has more than one count but fewer than ten. This chain connects TRBV7-2 to TRBJ2-5; unclear D gene. Germline V gene sequence: CDR1 SGHTA, CDR2 FQGNSA. With 0 bases removed from V and 4 bases from J, the gap between germline ends came to 9 bases. The CDR3 length is 14 residues. The CDR3, as DNA: TGTGCCAGCAGCTTAGCGGTAGAACGAGAGACCCAGTACTTC. Residues: CASSLAVERETQYF.

The CDR3 sequence is CSARDPGQGAPLHF. CDR3 nucleotide sequence: TGCAGTGCTAGAGATCCGGGACAGGGCGCACCCCTCCACTTT. The chain joins TRBV20-1 to TRBJ1-6, with TRBD1 matching over 9 bases. V lost 0 bases and J lost 11; bases outside the gene matches: 5. The CDR3 sequence is 14 residues long. The germline V gene encodes CDR1 DFQATT and CDR2 SNEGSKA (reference sequence).

The V gene is TRBV12-3 or TRBV12-4, the J gene TRBJ1-5; weak D call: TRBD1 (5 bases). The CDR3 has 16 residues. V gave up 0 bases and J gave up 1 base, with 10 bases separating them. DNA of the CDR3: TGTGCCAGCAGTTTAGCGGGGGGTAGGAGCAATCAGCCCCAGCATTTT. Its translation is CASSLAGGRSNQPQHF.

The rearrangement links TRBV7-2 to TRBJ2-7; D might be TRBD2 (5 bases). The germline V gene encodes CDR1 SGHTA and CDR2 FQGNSA. The V end was cut by 5 bases, the J end by 3 bases, with 17 bases between. The CDR3 spans 15 residues. DNA for the CDR3: TGTGCCAGCAGCCCCGCGGGTGGTAGTTTCTACGAGCAGTACTTC. Translated, it gives CASSPAGGSFYEQYF.